The 21 T cell receptor beta chains listed next were all sequenced from one sample in a study of radiation and T cells in renal cell carcinoma. Generated by immunoSEQ multiplex PCR, the TCRdb table keeps only in-frame clones and is missing some. The table records more than 100,000 clones, 88% of them present only once. The time point denotes: blood 2 weeks post-SBRT. Treatment denoted: 15 Gy SBRT to primary tumor, nephrectomy 4 weeks later. Sequences were derived from blood, sampled from a patient whose treatment included radiotherapy and nephrectomy. The receptors stem from a woman in her sixties or seventies with renal cell carcinoma.

This chain links TRBV7-9 with TRBJ1-1; D is ambiguous. This CDR3 contains 12 residues. The germline V gene has CDR1 SEHNR and CDR2 FQNEAQ (reference sequence). The V and J ends lost 3 bases and 8 bases respectively, with 10 bases between them. The CDR3 DNA is TGTGCCAGCAGCTTGTCGGGTCGGGAAGCTTTCTTT. Translation: CASSLSGREAFF.

This chain joins TRBV5-6 and TRBJ2-7, with D tentatively TRBD2 (6 bases). The CDR3 loop spans 14 amino acids. Between the trimmed V and J ends, which lost 2 bases and 5 bases, there was a span of 14 bases. From germline, CDR1 is SGHDT and CDR2 YYEEEE. CDR3 amino acids: CASSLGLSTNEQYF. CDR3 nucleotide sequence: TGTGCCAGCAGCTTAGGACTAAGCACGAACGAGCAGTACTTC.

The chain links TRBV7-2 to TRBJ2-5; no definite D call. CDR1 is SGHTA and CDR2 is FQGNSA in the germline V gene. Trimming stripped 4 bases from V and 8 bases from J, with 8 bases between. CDR3 size: 11 residues. The CDR3 DNA reads as TGTGCCAGCAGCTCCTCGTTAACCCAGTACTTC. This gives the protein CASSSSLTQYF. The whole variable domain, remainder taken from reference TRBV7-2 and TRBJ2-5, is GAGVSQSPSNKVTEKGKDVELRCDPISGHTALYWYRQSLGQGLEFLIYFQGNSAPDKSGLPSDRFSAERTGGSVSTLTIQRTQQEDSAVYLCASSSSLTQYFGPGTRLLVL.

The chain employs TRBV5-4 and TRBJ2-1; D remains unclear. V lost 4 bases, J lost 0 bases, and 14 bases lay in between. CDR3 length: 16 residues. Germline values: CDR1 SGHNT, CDR2 YYREEE (reference sequence). The CDR3 protein is CASSHEIRSSYNEQFF. The CDR3, as DNA: TGTGCCAGCAGCCACGAGATTCGCAGCTCCTACAATGAGCAGTTCTTC.

The V call is TRBV7-2, the J call TRBJ2-1, with a possible D match to TRBD2 (7 bases). The ends were cut back, 5 bases at V and 4 bases at J, with 15 bases in the middle. The germline V gene has CDR1 SGHTA and CDR2 FQGNSA. The CDR3 runs 15 residues. The CDR3 sequence: CASSEGGRAYNEQFF. The CDR3 nucleotides are TGTGCCAGCAGCGAGGGGGGGCGCGCGTACAATGAGCAGTTCTTC.

The rearrangement uses TRBV19 and TRBJ1-4; 8 nucleotides align to TRBD1. This CDR3 is built from 17 residues. With 6 bases clipped from V and 0 bases from J, the junction kept 9 bases outside the gene matches. Germline CDR1 LNHDA, CDR2 SQIVND (reference sequence). CDR3 DNA: TGTGCCAGTAGAAGGACAGGGTTTCTCGCAACTAATGAAAAACTGTTTTTT. Translation gives CASRRTGFLATNEKLFF.

This clone was seen once. DNA of the CDR3: TGTGCCAGCAGTGAAAGGGCTTACAATGAGCAGTTCTTC. It translates to CASSERAYNEQFF. The J gene is TRBJ2-1, the V gene TRBV6-1, with no clear D. Germline V gives CDR1 MNHNS, CDR2 SASEGT. This CDR3 is built from 13 residues. Trimming removed 2 bases from V and 4 bases from J, with 6 bases in between.

Only one count was recorded for this clone. The chain has TRBV18 and TRBJ1-1, with TRBD1 matching 7 bases. The CDR3 extends over 14 amino acids. Germline V lookup: CDR1 KGHSH, CDR2 LQKENI. V lost 4 bases to trimming and J lost 4 bases; unmatched junction nucleotides: 6. In DNA, the CDR3 is TGTGCCAGCTCACGACAGGGTGGAGGCACTGAAGCTTTCTTT. Protein sequence: CASSRQGGGTEAFF.

This clone came up a few times. CDR3 nucleotide sequence: TGTGCCAGCAGCCCCCGGACAGGGGTCGACCAGCCCCAGCATTTT. Amino acid sequence: CASSPRTGVDQPQHF. This chain joins TRBV7-2 and TRBJ1-5, with 9 bases identical to TRBD1. CDR1 SGHTA and CDR2 FQGNSA come from the germline V gene. The CDR3 is 15 residues long. V dropped 5 bases and J dropped 7; count of bases not matched to a gene: 9.

This chain uses TRBV5-1 with TRBJ1-5; D is unresolved. V was clipped by 0 bases and J by 7 bases, with 11 bases between them. Germline V CDR1 and CDR2: SGHRS, YFSETQ. The CDR3 length is 14 residues. CDR3 sequence (DNA): TGCGCCAGCAGCTTGGCCCAAAATGGGCAGCCCCAGCATTTT. Translation gives CASSLAQNGQPQHF.

This clone appeared once. The rearrangement uses TRBV6-1 and TRBJ2-7; D is unclear. The germline V gene has CDR1 MNHNS and CDR2 SASEGT. V shed 1 base and J shed 0 bases, with 7 bases lying between them. The CDR3 is 14 residues long. The chain's CDR3 is CASSEGLTSYEQYF. CDR3 DNA: TGTGCCAGCAGTGAAGGACTGACCTCCTACGAGCAGTACTTC.

This clone was found once. The CDR3 region is CASSTYRGLNQPQHF. The CDR3 coding sequence is TGTGCCAGTAGTACCTACAGGGGGCTGAATCAGCCCCAGCATTTT. This chain connects TRBV19 to TRBJ1-5, with 9 positions matching TRBD1. Germline CDR1 is LNHDA and CDR2 is SQIVND (reference sequence). The CDR3 has 15 amino acids. The J segment lost 4 bases and the V segment lost 4 bases, leaving 5 bases of the junction unmatched.

J is TRBJ2-3 and V is TRBV10-3; D is perhaps TRBD1 (5 bases). This CDR3 has 14 residues. Germline CDR1 and CDR2: ENHRY and SYGVKD. V shed 2 bases and J shed 3 bases, with 9 bases lying between them. CDR3 DNA: TGTGCCATCAGTGAGAGGGGAATGACAGATACGCAGTATTTT. It is translated as CAISERGMTDTQYF.

J is TRBJ1-6 and V is TRBV9, with 7 bases fitting TRBD1. The CDR3 runs 15 residues. With V trimmed by 4 bases and J by 10 bases, 11 bases remained unmatched. CDR1 is SGDLS and CDR2 is YYNGEE in the germline V gene. This chain's CDR3 is CASSSGQATRSPLHF. DNA of the CDR3: TGTGCCAGCAGCTCCGGACAGGCCACAAGGTCACCCCTCCACTTT.

This clone appeared a few times. The rearrangement links TRBV6-5 to TRBJ1-3; the D is unclear. CDR1 and CDR2 (germline): MNHEY, SVGAGI. V dropped 0 bases and J dropped 4 bases, with 10 bases sitting between them. The CDR3 loop spans 15 amino acids. The CDR3, as DNA: TGTGCCAGCAGTTACTCGGTCGCGCAAGGAAACACCATATATTTT. This encodes CASSYSVAQGNTIYF.

The chain combines TRBV18 with TRBJ2-7, with TRBD1 identical over 7 bases. The CDR3 loop spans 13 amino acids. The trim removed 5 bases at V and 7 bases at J, leaving 8 bases unmatched. Germline CDR1 reads KGHSH; CDR2 reads LQKENI. CDR3 sequence: CASSADRVQEQYF. As DNA, the CDR3 is TGTGCCAGCTCAGCAGACAGGGTGCAAGAGCAGTACTTC.

This sequence joins TRBV6-5 and TRBJ2-5; the match to TRBD2 covers 10 bases. Germline CDR1 MNHEY, CDR2 SVGAGI. This CDR3 region has 13 residues. V dropped 6 bases and J dropped 6; count of bases not matched to a gene: 4. CDR3 amino acids: CASSRTSGKTQYF. The CDR3 DNA follows: TGTGCCAGCAGCAGGACTAGCGGAAAGACCCAGTACTTC.

The V and J genes are TRBV19 and TRBJ1-5; 9 nucleotides match TRBD1. The CDR3 consists of 17 residues. The germline V gene has CDR1 LNHDA and CDR2 SQIVND (reference sequence). The V segment lost 4 bases and the J segment 3 bases; nucleotides outside the gene matches: 10. The CDR3 bases are TGTGCCAGTAGTAAACCGGGACAGGGCCAATTCAATCAGCCCCAGCATTTT. Residues: CASSKPGQGQFNQPQHF.

The rearrangement joins TRBV15 to TRBJ2-5; D is unresolved. The CDR3 has 12 amino acids. With 3 bases removed from V and 3 bases from J, the gap between germline ends came to 5 bases. Germline-derived CDR1 and CDR2 are LNHNV and YYDKDF (reference sequence). In nucleotides, the CDR3 is TGTGCCACCAGCAGGGCAGAAGAGACCCAGTACTTC. Its translation is CATSRAEETQYF. The whole variable domain, filled in from reference TRBV15 and TRBJ2-5, reads DAMVIQNPRYQVTQFGKPVTLSCSQTLNHNVMYWYQQKSSQAPKLLFHYYDKDFNNEADTPDNFQSRRPNTSFCFLDIRSPGLGDTAMYLCATSRAEETQYFGPGTRLLVL.

As regards this clone: In the same sample, other DNA sequences code for this CDR3. This chain joins TRBV6-1 and TRBJ2-5, with 10 bases matching TRBD1. The V gene end was trimmed by 4 bases and the J gene end by 5 bases; junction bases not matched to a gene: 4. CDR3 length equals 14 residues. Germline loops: CDR1 MNHNS, CDR2 SASEGT. In nucleotides, the CDR3 is TGTGCCAGCAGTGGGACAGGGGGGGCGGAGACCCAGTACTTC. It codes for CASSGTGGAETQYF.

The chain combines TRBV4-2 with TRBJ2-5, with D perhaps matching TRBD2 (5 bases). V gave up 5 bases and J gave up 5 bases, with 12 bases separating them. The CDR3 runs 13 residues. The V gene's germline CDR1 is LGHNA and CDR2 YNFKEQ. CDR3 sequence: CASSTTGKETQYF. The CDR3 nucleotides read TGTGCCAGCAGCACAACGGGGAAGGAGACCCAGTACTTC.